One sample yielded the 30 T cell receptor beta chains listed below, sequenced in a study of T cell responses to AZD1222 COVID-19 vaccine. The data were produced by immunoSEQ multiplex PCR, yet TCRdb's version contains in-frame clones alone and is incomplete. The sample has around 81,000 clones; 85% to 95% are singletons. Sequenced here: peripheral blood, sampled 28 days after the second AZD1222 dose. The receptors were sampled from an adult who received the AZD1222 COVID-19 vaccine.

V usage is TRBV5-6 and J usage is TRBJ1-2; TRBD1 matches 7 bases. The ends lost 4 bases at V and 7 bases at J; junction bases unmatched: 7. Germline assignment: CDR1 SGHDT and CDR2 YYEEEE. The CDR3 extends over 13 amino acids. In DNA form, the CDR3 reads TGTGCCAGCAGCCCCGAGACAGGGTCTGGCTACACCTTC. Translation: CASSPETGSGYTF.

The CDR3 reads CASSVGGLAGDTQYF. CDR3 DNA: TGTGCCAGCAGCGTCGGCGGACTAGCCGGAGATACGCAGTATTTT. The chain carries TRBV9 and TRBJ2-3, with 8 bases that match TRBD2. V was clipped by 2 bases and J by 5 bases; unmatched bases: 7. The length of the CDR3 is 15 residues. Looked up from germline, CDR1 is SGDLS and CDR2 is YYNGEE.

This rearrangement joins TRBV11-3 to TRBJ2-7; 8 bases are shared with TRBD1. V was clipped by 4 bases and J by 3 bases; unmatched bases: 2. This CDR3 is 13 amino acids long. CDR1 is SGHNT and CDR2 is YENEEA in the germline V gene. The CDR3 sequence: CASSSGTGYEQYF. The CDR3 coding sequence is TGTGCCAGCAGCTCCGGGACAGGCTACGAGCAGTACTTC.

This sequence joins TRBV28 and TRBJ2-7; no reliable D call. Germline V gene data show CDR1 as MDHEN and CDR2 as SYDVKM. The CDR3 contains 16 residues. V was shortened by 6 bases and J by 1 base, with 19 bases between the two germline ends. The CDR3 spells CASSLRLDVASYEQYF. As DNA, the CDR3 is TGTGCCAGCAGCTTACGACTGGACGTGGCATCCTACGAGCAGTACTTC. The full variable domain, in which reference TRBV28 and TRBJ2-7 provide the parts outside the CDR3, is DVKVTQSSRYLVKRTGEKVFLECVQDMDHENMFWYRQDPGLGLRLIYFSYDVKMKEKGDIPEGYSVSREKKERFSLILESASTNQTSMYLCASSLRLDVASYEQYFGPGTRLTVT.

V is TRBV28 and J is TRBJ2-1; D gene uncertain. V was clipped by 3 bases and J by 4 bases, with 7 bases between them. The length of the CDR3 is 13 residues. The germline V gene has CDR1 MDHEN and CDR2 SYDVKM. CDR3 in amino acids: CASSLVIYNEQFF. The CDR3 DNA reads as TGTGCCAGCAGTTTGGTTATATACAATGAGCAGTTCTTC.

The rearrangement joins TRBV15 to TRBJ2-7; D possibly corresponds to TRBD1 (6 bases). Trimming cost V 5 bases and J 4 bases, with 15 bases left between them. The CDR3 spans 14 residues. The germline gives CDR1 LNHNV, CDR2 YYDKDF (reference sequence). The CDR3 coding sequence is TGTGCCACCAGCGAAGAACAGGGAACGTACGAGCAGTACTTC. Protein sequence: CATSEEQGTYEQYF.

This chain joins TRBV19 and TRBJ2-3, with 7 bases aligning to TRBD2. Germline CDR1 LNHDA, CDR2 SQIVND (reference sequence). The CDR3 runs to 15 residues. The V segment lost 3 bases and the J segment 4 bases; nucleotides outside the gene matches: 7. CDR3 in amino acids: CASSIGLVGADTQYF. The CDR3, as DNA: TGTGCCAGTAGTATTGGACTAGTAGGGGCAGATACGCAGTATTTT. The whole variable domain, filled in from reference TRBV19 and TRBJ2-3, reads DGGITQSPKYLFRKEGQNVTLSCEQNLNHDAMYWYRQDPGQGLRLIYYSQIVNDFQKGDIAEGYSVSREKKESFPLTVTSAQKNPTAFYLCASSIGLVGADTQYFGPGTRLTVL.

This clone was seen once. The V and J genes are TRBV28 and TRBJ1-2; D perhaps matches TRBD1 (5 bases). The germline CDR1 and CDR2 sequences are MDHEN and SYDVKM. The CDR3 length is 16 residues. Between the trimmed V and J ends, which lost 8 bases and 5 bases, there was a span of 24 bases. The CDR3 loop is CASLQTGGDGAYGYTF. CDR3 DNA sequence: TGTGCCAGCCTGCAAACGGGGGGGGACGGCGCGTATGGCTACACCTTC.

The chain recombines TRBV11-2 with TRBJ2-7; 10 bases line up with TRBD1. Trimming cost V 1 base and J 4 bases; bases outside gene matches: 10. The CDR3 consists of 17 residues. Germline V lookup: CDR1 SGHAT, CDR2 FQNNGV. CDR3 sequence (DNA): TGTGCCAGCAGCTTAGGGTTATCCGGGACAGGGGCTTACGAGCAGTACTTC. Its protein product is CASSLGLSGTGAYEQYF. The full variable domain, completed using reference TRBV11-2 and TRBJ2-7, is EAGVAQSPRYKIIEKRQSVAFWCNPISGHATLYWYQQILGQGPKLLIQFQNNGVVDDSQLPKDRFSAERLKGVDSTLKIQPAKLEDSAVYLCASSLGLSGTGAYEQYFGPGTRLTVT.

This clone was found a few times. This chain joins TRBV9 and TRBJ2-2; D possibly corresponds to TRBD2 (6 bases). Germline CDR1 reads SGDLS; CDR2 reads YYNGEE. V lost 4 bases and J lost 4, with 11 bases in between. The length of the CDR3 is 14 residues. CDR3 loop: CASSRDWGTGELFF. The DNA of the CDR3 is TGTGCCAGCAGCAGGGACTGGGGCACCGGGGAGCTGTTTTTT.

This sequence joins TRBV10-3 and TRBJ2-1; the D is unclear. CDR1 and CDR2 from the germline V gene are ENHRY and SYGVKD. The V and J ends lost 9 bases and 9 bases respectively, with 15 bases between them. The CDR3 is made up of 12 amino acids. Here the CDR3 DNA reads TGTGCCATTGCGGATACTGACGGTGAGCAGTTCTTC. This encodes CAIADTDGEQFF.

The V gene is TRBV6-5, the J gene TRBJ2-7; TRBD2 matches at 14 bases. CDR1 is MNHEY, CDR2 SVGAGI, per germline. The junction had 1 base not matched to a gene; V was cut back by 6 bases and J by 3 bases. The CDR3 spans 14 residues. The CDR3 DNA reads as TGTGCCAGCAGGGGACTAGCGGGAGACTACGAGCAGTACTTC. It encodes CASRGLAGDYEQYF.

This rearrangement joins TRBV7-2 to TRBJ2-1, with D hard to call. Trimming took 5 bases from V and 8 from J, leaving 16 bases between them. Germline V gene lookup returns CDR1 SGHTA and CDR2 FQGNSA. The CDR3 extends over 14 amino acids. DNA of the CDR3: TGTGCCAGCAGCCCTGGGCGAGCTTCGGATGAGCAGTTCTTC. It is translated as CASSPGRASDEQFF.

The gene calls are TRBV6-6 and TRBJ2-3, with D possibly being TRBD2 (6 bases). Germline CDR1 MNHNY, CDR2 SVGAGI (reference sequence). The ends were cut back, 8 bases at V and 6 bases at J, with 12 bases in the middle. This CDR3 spans 12 amino acids. The CDR3 bases are TGTGCCAGCCGGGACTTCGTCGATACGCAGTATTTT. Residues: CASRDFVDTQYF.

This chain uses TRBV3-1 (or the pseudogene TRBV3-2) with TRBJ1-5, with D maybe TRBD1 (5 bases). Germline loops: CDR1 LGHDT, CDR2 YNNKEL (reference sequence). Deletions cut 1 base from V and 3 bases from J, with 7 bases between. CDR3 length: 14 residues. The CDR3: CASSQAGYNQPQHF. In DNA form, the CDR3 reads TGTGCCAGCAGCCAAGCAGGGTACAATCAGCCCCAGCATTTT.

CDR3 sequence: CASSLMQGGDTEAFF. The CDR3 DNA sequence: TGCGCCAGCAGCTTGATGCAGGGCGGGGACACTGAAGCTTTCTTT. This chain links TRBV5-1 with TRBJ1-1; D might be TRBD1 (5 bases). V lost 1 base and J 3 bases, leaving 13 bases between the germline ends. CDR1 is SGHRS, CDR2 YFSETQ, per germline. The CDR3 loop spans 15 amino acids. The entire variable domain, with the rest obtained from reference TRBV5-1 and TRBJ1-1, is as follows: KAGVTQTPRYLIKTRGQQVTLSCSPISGHRSVSWYQQTPGQGLQFLFEYFSETQRNKGNFPGRFSGRQFSNSRSEMNVSTLELGDSALYLCASSLMQGGDTEAFFGQGTRLTVV.

V usage is TRBV30 and J usage is TRBJ1-1; 7 positions match TRBD1. The ends lost 1 base at V and 4 bases at J; junction bases unmatched: 6. CDR1 is GTSNPN, CDR2 SVGIG, per germline (reference sequence). This CDR3 has 14 amino acids. Written as DNA, the CDR3 is TGTGCCTGGAGTGGAACGACAGGGTTCACTGAAGCTTTCTTT. Residues: CAWSGTTGFTEAFF.

The chain recombines TRBV5-1 with TRBJ2-3; TRBD1 matches at 10 bases. V lost 6 bases to trimming and J lost 2 bases; unmatched junction nucleotides: 6. Germline CDR1 SGHRS, CDR2 YFSETQ. This CDR3 has 15 amino acids. The CDR3 sequence: CASNDRGRITDTQYF. The DNA for the CDR3 is TGCGCCAGCAACGACAGGGGGCGCATCACAGATACGCAGTATTTT.

CDR3 sequence reads: CASSFFGGTEAFF. The CDR3 bases are TGTGCCAGCAGTTTCTTTGGGGGCACTGAAGCTTTCTTT. The chain employs TRBV27 and TRBJ1-1; D perhaps matches TRBD1 (5 bases). With 3 bases removed from V and 4 bases from J, the gap between germline ends came to 9 bases. Germline V gives CDR1 MNHEY, CDR2 SMNVEV (reference sequence). The CDR3 extends over 13 amino acids.

The chain links TRBV7-9 to TRBJ2-3; 11 bases agree with TRBD2. The CDR3 totals 16 residues. Per the germline V gene, CDR1 is SEHNR and CDR2 is FQNEAQ (reference sequence). The J segment lost 2 bases and the V segment lost 0 bases, leaving 1 base of the junction unmatched. CDR3 sequence reads: CASSLATSGTTDTQYF. CDR3 DNA sequence: TGTGCCAGCAGCTTAGCGACTAGCGGGACCACAGATACGCAGTATTTT.

The chain is built from TRBV12-3 or TRBV12-4 and TRBJ1-5; D remains ambiguous. V shed 2 bases and J shed 4 bases, with 6 bases lying between them. This CDR3 is built from 13 residues. This CDR3 is CASSLNKNQPQHF. CDR3 nucleotides: TGTGCCAGCAGTTTAAACAAAAATCAGCCCCAGCATTTT.

The chain carries TRBV28 and TRBJ2-7; 8 positions match TRBD1. The junction had 9 bases not matched to a gene; V was cut back by 9 bases and J by 2 bases. The CDR3 is made up of 14 amino acids. Germline CDR1 is MDHEN and CDR2 is SYDVKM. The CDR3 nucleotides are TGTGCCAGTCTGGGGCAGGGGGCGGCCTACGAGCAGTACTTC. It specifies CASLGQGAAYEQYF.

This clone was picked up one time. The rearrangement uses TRBV19 and TRBJ2-7; 7 nucleotides agree with TRBD1. V dropped 8 bases and J dropped 0; count of bases not matched to a gene: 4. CDR1 LNHDA and CDR2 SQIVND come from the germline V gene (reference sequence). CDR3 length equals 13 residues. CDR3 residues: CASARDSSYEQYF. The CDR3, as DNA: TGTGCCAGTGCCAGGGACAGCTCCTACGAGCAGTACTTC. Drawing the rest from reference TRBV19 and TRBJ2-7, the complete variable domain is DGGITQSPKYLFRKEGQNVTLSCEQNLNHDAMYWYRQDPGQGLRLIYYSQIVNDFQKGDIAEGYSVSREKKESFPLTVTSAQKNPTAFYLCASARDSSYEQYFGPGTRLTVT.

The rearrangement links TRBV7-2 to TRBJ2-1; 7 nucleotides agree with TRBD2. Germline lookup yields CDR1 SGHTA and CDR2 FQGNSA. The CDR3 contains 14 residues. V lost 0 bases and J lost 9; bases outside the gene matches: 5. The CDR3 DNA sequence: TGTGCCAGCAGCTTAGCGCTATCGGGAGGTGAGCAGTTCTTC. It specifies CASSLALSGGEQFF.

The count of this clone is one. V usage is TRBV3-1 (or the pseudogene TRBV3-2) and J usage is TRBJ1-3; a possible D gene is TRBD1 (5 bases). The V gene's germline CDR1 is LGHDT and CDR2 YNNKEL (reference sequence). The germline V and J ends were trimmed by 2 bases and 3 bases, with 8 bases remaining between them. The CDR3 sequence is 14 residues long. CDR3 region: CASSQQGLGNTIYF. The CDR3 DNA reads as TGTGCCAGCAGCCAACAGGGCCTTGGAAACACCATATATTTT.

The rearrangement links TRBV19 to TRBJ2-1; 9 positions match TRBD1. The CDR3 contains 15 residues. Germline CDR1 LNHDA, CDR2 SQIVND (reference sequence). After removal of 4 bases from V and 9 bases from J, the junction contained 10 bases not matched to a gene. This chain's CDR3 is CASSTSGTGFVEQFF. DNA of the CDR3: TGTGCCAGTAGTACCTCCGGGACAGGGTTCGTTGAGCAGTTCTTC.

The J gene is TRBJ1-4, the V gene TRBV7-6; possible D gene TRBD1, 5 bases. The V gene lost 1 base and the J gene lost 2 bases, with 11 bases spanning the gap. CDR3 length: 16 amino acids. CDR1 is SGHVS, CDR2 FNYEAQ, per germline. The CDR3 DNA sequence: TGTGCCAGCAGCTTAGGTGGGGGAGGCACTAATGAAAAACTGTTTTTT. Its protein product is CASSLGGGGTNEKLFF. Full variable domain (rest looked up from reference TRBV7-6 and TRBJ1-4): GAGVSQSPRYKVTKRGQDVALRCDPISGHVSLYWYRQALGQGPEFLTYFNYEAQQDKSGLPNDRFSAERPEGSISTLTIQRTEQRDSAMYRCASSLGGGGTNEKLFFGSGTQLSVL.

The rearrangement joins TRBV7-2 to TRBJ2-3, with D tentatively TRBD1 (6 bases). The CDR3 consists of 14 residues. Trimming shortened V by 5 bases and J by 7 bases, and 16 bases separated the two germline ends. In germline, CDR1 is SGHTA, CDR2 FQGNSA. The CDR3 coding sequence is TGTGCCAGCAGCCCGCCCTCCGGACAGAATACGCAGTATTTT. Translation: CASSPPSGQNTQYF.

V usage is TRBV28 and J usage is TRBJ1-2; the D is unclear. Trimming took off 3 bases at V and 0 bases at J, with 8 bases between the two ends. The V gene's germline CDR1 is MDHEN and CDR2 SYDVKM. This CDR3 comprises 14 residues. The DNA of the CDR3 is TGTGCCAGCAGTTTGGGGATAGCTAACTATGGCTACACCTTC. Its translation: CASSLGIANYGYTF.

The rearrangement joins TRBV5-8 to TRBJ2-2, with TRBD2 matching over 9 bases. V gave up 1 base and J gave up 5 bases; unmatched junction bases: 6. From germline, CDR1 is SGHTS and CDR2 YDEGEE. The CDR3 has 16 amino acids. DNA of the CDR3: TGTGCCAGCAGCTTGATAGCGGGAGCTGCTACCGGGGAGCTGTTTTTT. Translation gives CASSLIAGAATGELFF.